This is a list of T cell receptor beta chains from one sample in a study of OX40 agonist ivuxolimab in advanced cancers. The data were produced by immunoSEQ multiplex PCR, yet TCRdb's version contains in-frame clones alone and is incomplete. The sample has about 48,000 clones, more than 80% seen once. The input for sequencing was CD4+ or CD8+ T cells sorted from blood, taken in a trial of the OX40 agonist ivuxolimab. The source is an adult with an advanced solid tumor such as melanoma, head and neck, liver or kidney cancer. CDR3s include the opening cysteine and the closing phenylalanine or tryptophan. A D gene is named only where the DNA matches it firmly. The size entry is marked missing in some rows and otherwise reads once, few, many or a size class.

J,V,D,size,DNA,CDR3
TRBJ1-2,TRBV2,.,.,TGTGCCAGCAGTGAATGGGGGCCGAACTATGGCTACACCTTC,CASSEWGPNYGYTF
TRBJ2-7,TRBV5-4,.,.,TGTGCCAGCAGCCCTGACAGACCCCATTACGAGCAGTACTTC,CASSPDRPHYEQYF
TRBJ2-1,TRBV7-9,.,.,TGTGCCAGCAGCCTTGAGATGGGTATGGGCTTCAATGAGCAGTTCTTC,CASSLEMGMGFNEQFF
TRBJ2-1,TRBV4-1,TRBD2,.,TGCGCCAGCAGCCAACTTCGACTAGCGGCCTACAATGAGCAGTTCTTC,CASSQLRLAAYNEQFF
TRBJ1-2,TRBV19,.,.,TGTGCCAGTACCCGTGGAGCTAACTATGGCTACACCTTC,CASTRGANYGYTF
TRBJ2-1,TRBV25-1,.,.,TGTGCCAGCAGTGAATTCGGAGGCGCAGAAAGCTCCTACAATGAGCAGTTCTTC,CASSEFGGAESSYNEQFF
TRBJ2-5,TRBV7-9,TRBD2,.,TGTGCCAGCAGCTCGTTAGCGGGGGGGCAAGAGACCCAGTACTTC,CASSSLAGGQETQYF
TRBJ2-2,TRBV5-1,.,.,TGCGCCAGCAGCTTGCCACAGGGCCAGGGCGGGGAGCTGTTTTTT,CASSLPQGQGGELFF
TRBJ2-1,TRBV7-9,.,.,TGTGCCAGCAGCTTAGCCGCTCCAGATGAGCAGTTCTTC,CASSLAAPDEQFF
TRBJ2-7,TRBV4-3,.,.,TGCGCCAGCAGCCTACATGGCCTGAGCTCCTACGAGCAGTACTTC,CASSLHGLSSYEQYF
TRBJ1-2,TRBV11-2,.,once,TGTGCCAGCAGCTTAGACCATAGGTGGGATGCGCGCGGCTACACCTTC,CASSLDHRWDARGYTF
TRBJ2-1,TRBV29-1,TRBD1,.,TGCAGCGTTGCCCCGGACAGGGTGATATACAATGAGCAGTTCTTC,CSVAPDRVIYNEQFF
TRBJ1-2,TRBV18,TRBD1,.,TGTGCCAGCTCACCACCGGACAGGGTTCGCGGCTATGGCTACACCTTC,CASSPPDRVRGYGYTF
TRBJ1-6,TRBV19,TRBD1,.,TGTGCCAGTACCACCAGGGACAGGGGGCTCGGTAATTCACCCCTCCACTTT,CASTTRDRGLGNSPLHF